The clone carrying this T cell receptor (beta chain) has only a few counts. The antigen is not known. With 4 bases removed from V and 4 bases from J, the gap between germline ends came to 13 bases. This CDR3 spans 14 amino acids. Germline V CDR1 and CDR2: SGHDT, YYEEEE. This record comes from a study of T cells after yellow fever vaccination. For the study at large: Any fraction with a low cell number was prepared using SMART-Seq v4 Ultra Low Input. Study observations and caveats: Compared with primary, the secondary response was weaker and peaked at day 5, not 15. The booster response re-showed most primary clones: 96% CD4, more than 70% CD8.

5'RACE template switching produced TCR cDNA carrying a universal primer site and UMIs. TCRdb re-derived calls from the 5' RACE reads in MiXCR, one entry per CDR3 protein. The data show about 340,000 distinct CDR3 sequences, about 4% seen once. This receptor was identified in a man aged 18 to 30 who received the YFV17D yellow fever vaccine. The genes are TRBV5-6 and TRBJ2-3; TRBD2 is a possible D gene (6 bases). Here the sequenced sample was PBMCs, taken 5 days after the yellow fever booster vaccination. CDR3 protein: CASSPGIAADTQYF. The DNA for the CDR3 is TGTGCCAGCAGCCCCGGGATAGCGGCAGATACGCAGTATTTT.